Shown below are 6 T cell receptor beta chains from a single sample sequenced in a study of T cell responses to AZD1222 COVID-19 vaccine. This table comes from immunoSEQ multiplex PCR, and its TCRdb copy is limited to in-frame clones, with some not included. The sample has 110,000 to 150,000 clones; almost 90% are singletons. The sequences come from peripheral blood, collected on day 0 of AZD1222 vaccination. These receptors originate from an adult in good health.

This chain links TRBV27 with TRBJ1-3; 7 bases line up with TRBD1. Germline V gene data show CDR1 as MNHEY and CDR2 as SMNVEV (reference sequence). Trimming removed 1 base from V and 1 base from J; junction bases left unmatched: 13. The length of the CDR3 is 19 residues. Here the CDR3 reads CASSLFTPVQGFSGNTIYF. In nucleotides, the CDR3 is TGTGCCAGCAGTTTATTTACACCGGTACAGGGGTTTTCTGGAAACACCATATATTTT.

This chain connects TRBV10-1 to TRBJ2-7; D call uncertain. CDR1 is WNHNN and CDR2 is SYGVQD in the germline V gene (reference sequence). The CDR3 length is 9 residues. Trimming removed 11 bases at V and 3 bases at J, with 5 bases between. As DNA, the CDR3 is TGCGCCGCATACTACGAGCAGTACTTC. Protein sequence: CAAYYEQYF.

The chain links TRBV27 to TRBJ2-7, with D maybe TRBD1 (6 bases). The germline V gene encodes CDR1 MNHEY and CDR2 SMNVEV (reference sequence). This CDR3 has 14 amino acids. Trimming left V 4 bases short and J 4 bases short, with 14 bases between. CDR3 coding DNA: TGTGCCAGCAGTTCAACAGGGAACCCGTACGAGCAGTACTTC. It translates to CASSSTGNPYEQYF.

The V and J genes are TRBV7-2 and TRBJ2-2; D uncertain. The CDR3 sequence is 11 residues long. Germline loops: CDR1 SGHTA, CDR2 FQGNSA. V was trimmed by 3 bases and J by 8 bases, leaving 4 bases between them. As DNA, the CDR3 is TGTGCCAGCAGCTTTAGAGGGGAGCTGTTTTTT. This sequence encodes CASSFRGELFF.

The chain couples TRBV3-1 (or the pseudogene TRBV3-2) to TRBJ1-2; a weak D match, TRBD1 (6 bases). CDR1 and CDR2 (germline): LGHDT, YNNKEL (reference sequence). Trimming stripped 7 bases from V and 6 bases from J, with 21 bases between. The CDR3 extends over 15 amino acids. The CDR3 region is CASNPSLQGMDGYTF. In DNA, the CDR3 is TGTGCCAGCAACCCCTCCCTGCAGGGGATGGATGGCTACACCTTC.

The J gene is TRBJ2-3, the V gene TRBV5-1; a possible D gene is TRBD2 (5 bases). The V end was cut by 4 bases, the J end by 2 bases, with 20 bases between. The CDR3 consists of 17 residues. In germline, CDR1 is SGHRS, CDR2 YFSETQ. The CDR3 region has the DNA TGCGCCAGCAGCCCGTTACGGGCCGGAGGCCCCACAGATACGCAGTATTTT. Translated, it gives CASSPLRAGGPTDTQYF.